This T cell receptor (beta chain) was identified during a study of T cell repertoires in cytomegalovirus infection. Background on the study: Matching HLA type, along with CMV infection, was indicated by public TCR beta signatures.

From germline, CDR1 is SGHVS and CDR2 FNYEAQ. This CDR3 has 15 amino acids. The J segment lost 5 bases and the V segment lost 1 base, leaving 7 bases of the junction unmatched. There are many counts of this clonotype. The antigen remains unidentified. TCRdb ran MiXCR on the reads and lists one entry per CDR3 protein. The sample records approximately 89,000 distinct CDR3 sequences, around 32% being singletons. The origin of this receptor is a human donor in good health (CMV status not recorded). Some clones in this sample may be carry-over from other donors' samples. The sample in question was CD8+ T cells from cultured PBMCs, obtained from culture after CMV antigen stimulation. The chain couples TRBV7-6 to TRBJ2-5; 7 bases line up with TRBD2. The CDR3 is CASSLERGPRETQYF. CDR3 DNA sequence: TGTGCCAGCAGCTTAGAGCGGGGTCCTAGGGAGACCCAGTACTTC.